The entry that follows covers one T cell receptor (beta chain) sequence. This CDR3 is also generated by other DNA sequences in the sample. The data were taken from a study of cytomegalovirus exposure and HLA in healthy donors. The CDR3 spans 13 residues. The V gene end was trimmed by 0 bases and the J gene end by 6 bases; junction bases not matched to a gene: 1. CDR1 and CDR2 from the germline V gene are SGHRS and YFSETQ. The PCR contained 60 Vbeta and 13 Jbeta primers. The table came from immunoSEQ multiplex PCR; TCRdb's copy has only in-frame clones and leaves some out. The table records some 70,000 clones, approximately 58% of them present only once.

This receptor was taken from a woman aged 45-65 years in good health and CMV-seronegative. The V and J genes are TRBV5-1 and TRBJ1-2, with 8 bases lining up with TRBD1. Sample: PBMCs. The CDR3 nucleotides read TGCGCCAGCAGCTTGGGACAGGGGAATGGCTACACCTTC. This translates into CASSLGQGNGYTF.